This record covers a single T cell receptor (beta chain). The authors' processing: Using reference gene primer amplification, nucleated cell counts were estimated. Only in-frame clones appear in the TCRdb table, and some are missing; sequencing was by immunoSEQ multiplex PCR. The V and J calls and clone size come from that table; D and trimming were worked out from the DNA. The sample has roughly 160,000 clones, roughly 85% seen once. The data were obtained in a study of blood T cell repertoires in COVID-19. Background on the study: Collection of acute and convalescent COVID-19 samples took place in the United States, Italy and Spain. PBMCs, B-cell-depleted T cells, or T cells provided the cDNA or gDNA that made up the material.

Sequencing used peripheral blood. This receptor was identified in a woman aged 80 or older with active or convalescent COVID-19.

The CDR3 DNA reads TGTGCCAGCAGCTTTACTAGCCCTTTCTTT. As protein: CASSFTSPFF. The chain uses TRBV5-8 and TRBJ1-1; D is uncertain. V lost 2 bases and J lost 12, with 8 bases in between. Germline CDR1 reads SGHTS; CDR2 reads YDEGEE. This CDR3 contains 10 residues.